At least ten counts were recorded for the clone carrying this TCR beta chain. The antigen remains undetermined. This CDR3 is built from 16 residues. V lost 4 bases and J 4 bases, leaving 18 bases between the germline ends. The germline V gene encodes CDR1 SGHVS and CDR2 FQNEAQ. The source of the sample is a study of CD8 T cells in ankylosing spondylitis. The study's findings and limits: One TCR beta motif, made up of under ten highly homologous variants, appeared characteristic of ankylosing spondylitis blood. Clones linked to the disease showed a CD8+ phenotype. They occurred at relatively low frequencies in peripheral blood. Significant enrichment of disease-linked clones was reported in matched ankylosing spondylitis synovial fluid.

Making use of molecular barcodes, quantitative 5'-RACE generated TCR beta libraries. TCRdb fed the 5' RACE reads into MiXCR, producing one record per CDR3 protein. The profile covers a few hundred thousand distinct CDR3 sequences, with more than 9% appearing a single time and over 20% taken by the ten largest. Sequencing input: blood, either unsorted or a sorted T cell fraction (not recorded which). This chain connects TRBV7-8 to TRBJ2-3; tentative D call: TRBD2 (6 bases). The TCR originated in a male donor with ankylosing spondylitis or in good health (not recorded which). The CDR3 coding sequence is TGTGCCAGCAGCTACGGATCGCTGGCTAGCGCAGATACGCAGTATTTT. Translation gives CASSYGSLASADTQYF.